The 2 T cell receptor beta chains presented below share a single source sample, sequenced in a study of T cell changes during pregnancy in multiple sclerosis. Clones were sequenced by immunoSEQ multiplex PCR, and TCRdb holds only the in-frame ones, with some missing. The sample shows 90,000 to 95,000 clones, roughly 93% of them seen only once. The sample here was peripheral blood, taken in the first trimester of pregnancy. These receptors all stem from a female donor with multiple sclerosis, enrolled in a pregnancy study.

This chain joins TRBV5-1 and TRBJ1-2, with TRBD1 matching over 9 bases. Germline-derived CDR1 and CDR2 are SGHRS and YFSETQ. With V trimmed by 4 bases and J by 8 bases, 24 bases remained unmatched. The CDR3 totals 19 residues. CDR3 in DNA: TGCGCCAGCAGCCCTCCGGGACAGGGCGTCCTCGGCGGCATCTACGGCTACACCTTC. This gives the protein CASSPPGQGVLGGIYGYTF.

This clone was counted once. The genes are TRBV15 and TRBJ2-7; 7 bases agree with TRBD1. Germline CDR1 and CDR2: LNHNV and YYDKDF (reference sequence). The CDR3 consists of 12 residues. J gave up 7 bases and V 4 bases, and 4 bases lay outside the gene matches. As DNA, the CDR3 is TGTGCCACCAGCACAACGACAGGGGAGCAGTACTTC. It translates to CATSTTTGEQYF.